These 19 T cell receptor beta chains were sequenced from one sample in a study of CD8+ T cells in alopecia areata. Following RNA extraction, reverse transcription yielded cDNA that acted as the sequencing template. TCRdb's copy holds only in-frame clones and misses some; the assay was immunoSEQ multiplex PCR. The sample yields 140,000 to 150,000 clones, about 89% seen once. The source was CD8+ T cells sorted from blood, collected at week 0. The receptors come from a human donor with alopecia areata.

This clone is medium-sized. This chain links TRBV30 with TRBJ2-2; 7 bases match TRBD1. CDR3 size: 14 residues. Germline-derived CDR1 and CDR2 are GTSNPN and SVGIG (reference sequence). V gave up 4 bases and J gave up 3 bases; unmatched junction bases: 5. CDR3 in amino acids: CAWNPGTDTGELFF. The CDR3 DNA is TGTGCCTGGAACCCCGGGACAGACACCGGGGAGCTGTTTTTT.

Of note for this clone: The sample carries other DNA sequences with the same CDR3. J is TRBJ2-2 and V is TRBV9; tentatively, D is TRBD1 or TRBD2 (6 bases each). The CDR3 has 14 amino acids. Germline V gene lookup returns CDR1 SGDLS and CDR2 YYNGEE. The germline V and J ends were trimmed by 0 bases and 5 bases, with 8 bases remaining between them. The CDR3, as DNA: TGTGCCAGCAGCGTAGGAGGGGGGACCGGGGAGCTGTTTTTT. This codes for CASSVGGGTGELFF.

The J gene is TRBJ2-3, the V gene TRBV27; D is possibly TRBD2 (5 bases). CDR1 MNHEY and CDR2 SMNVEV come from the germline V gene (reference sequence). The CDR3 covers 14 residues. Trimming stripped 5 bases from V and 1 base from J, with 10 bases between. In nucleotides, the CDR3 is TGTGCCAGCAGTGACTCGAGGGGCACAGATACGCAGTATTTT. It yields the protein CASSDSRGTDTQYF.

V is TRBV4-2 and J is TRBJ2-7; no clear D. Trimming removed 3 bases at V and 3 bases at J, with 3 bases between. The CDR3 totals 11 residues. Germline-derived CDR1 and CDR2 are LGHNA and YNFKEQ. The CDR3 sequence is CASSHLYEQYF. CDR3 nucleotide sequence: TGTGCCAGCAGCCACCTCTACGAGCAGTACTTC.

The gene calls are TRBV14 and TRBJ1-1; D not certain. Per the germline V gene, CDR1 is SGHDN and CDR2 is FVKESK. V lost 0 bases, J lost 1 base, and 6 bases lay in between. There are 14 residues in the CDR3. CDR3 in DNA: TGTGCCAGCAGCCAAGAATGGAAGAACACTGAAGCTTTCTTT. This sequence encodes CASSQEWKNTEAFF.

This chain uses TRBV9 with TRBJ1-2, with a possible D match to TRBD1 (5 bases). The CDR3 is 17 amino acids. V lost 3 bases and J lost 2, with 20 bases in between. Looked up from germline, CDR1 is SGDLS and CDR2 is YYNGEE. The CDR3: CASSGLGSTVGNYGYTF. The DNA of the CDR3 is TGTGCCAGCAGCGGATTAGGGTCGACAGTTGGGAACTATGGCTACACCTTC.

The V call is TRBV7-9, the J call TRBJ1-1; 7 bases are a match to TRBD1. The CDR3 totals 14 residues. Germline V gene data show CDR1 as SEHNR and CDR2 as FQNEAQ (reference sequence). V shed 5 bases, J shed 7 bases, and the junction held 10 bases outside the gene matches. The DNA for the CDR3 is TGTGCCAGCAGCCTTCTGGGACAGAATTTTGAAGCTTTCTTT. It codes for CASSLLGQNFEAFF.

Notes on this clone: Within the sample, other DNA sequences also encode this same CDR3. The rearrangement joins TRBV9 to TRBJ2-7; D call uncertain. The CDR3 runs to 14 residues. In germline, CDR1 is SGDLS, CDR2 YYNGEE. V gave up 0 bases and J gave up 0 bases, with 7 bases separating them. The CDR3 DNA reads as TGTGCCAGCAGCGTAGGGGCTGGCTCCTACGAGCAGTACTTC. Amino acid sequence: CASSVGAGSYEQYF. The variable domain in full, completed from reference TRBV9 and TRBJ2-7, reads DSGVTQTPKHLITATGQRVTLRCSPRSGDLSVYWYQQSLDQGLQFLIQYYNGEERAKGNILERFSAQQFPDLHSELNLSSLELGDSALYFCASSVGAGSYEQYFGPGTRLTVT.

The sample holds a few counts of this clone. V gene TRBV2 combines with J gene TRBJ2-3; a possible D gene is TRBD1 (6 bases). The CDR3 has 12 residues. From germline, CDR1 is SNHLY and CDR2 FYNNEI. V was trimmed by 9 bases and J by 4 bases, leaving 11 bases between them. The CDR3 sequence is CASTGSADTQYF. In DNA, the CDR3 is TGTGCCAGTACAGGGAGCGCAGATACGCAGTATTTT. Full variable domain (missing parts from reference TRBV2 and TRBJ2-3): EPEVTQTPSHQVTQMGQEVILRCVPISNHLYFYWYRQILGQKVEFLVSFYNNEISEKSEIFDDQFSVERPDGSNFTLKIRSTKLEDSAMYFCASTGSADTQYFGPGTRLTVL.

The rearrangement links TRBV25-1 to TRBJ1-1; D is ambiguous. The CDR3 totals 14 residues. Germline V gene sequence: CDR1 MGHDK, CDR2 SYGVNS. V lost 1 base and J lost 0, with 6 bases in between. The chain's CDR3 is CASSESFMNTEAFF. As DNA, the CDR3 is TGTGCCAGCAGTGAATCGTTTATGAACACTGAAGCTTTCTTT. Combining the CDR3 with reference TRBV25-1 and TRBJ1-1 gives the whole variable domain EADIYQTPRYLVIGTGKKITLECSQTMGHDKMYWYQQDPGMELHLIHYSYGVNSTEKGDLSSESTVSRIRTEHFPLTLESARPSHTSQYLCASSESFMNTEAFFGQGTRLTVV.

This clone was seen just once. The chain couples TRBV9 to TRBJ2-2, with no clear D. The CDR3 has 12 residues. Germline assignment: CDR1 SGDLS and CDR2 YYNGEE. Trimming removed 6 bases from V and 2 bases from J, with 5 bases in between. CDR3 sequence (DNA): TGTGCCAGCAAGGGCAACACCGGGGAGCTGTTTTTT. Its translation: CASKGNTGELFF.

The V call is TRBV11-1, the J call TRBJ1-1; a possible D gene is TRBD1 (5 bases). This CDR3 spans 11 amino acids. V gave up 3 bases and J gave up 8 bases, with 7 bases separating them. CDR1 is SGHAT, CDR2 FQDESV, per germline (reference sequence). CDR3 coding DNA: TGTGCCAGCAGCTTGGGGGGAGAAGCTTTCTTT. Its protein product is CASSLGGEAFF.

The chain employs TRBV5-1 and TRBJ2-7, with 7 bases that match TRBD1. The CDR3 length is 14 residues. With V trimmed by 0 bases and J by 3 bases, 3 bases remained unmatched. Germline values: CDR1 SGHRS, CDR2 YFSETQ. The CDR3 bases are TGCGCCAGCAGCTTGGGGGACAGCTTCTACGAGCAGTACTTC. Translated: CASSLGDSFYEQYF.

The chain carries TRBV19 and TRBJ2-1; no clear D gene. The CDR3 consists of 15 residues. Germline V lookup: CDR1 LNHDA, CDR2 SQIVND (reference sequence). Trimming left V 6 bases short and J 0 bases short, with 12 bases between. DNA for the CDR3: TGTGCCAGTAGCGCCTCCCCAAGCTCCTACAATGAGCAGTTCTTC. Its translation is CASSASPSSYNEQFF.

The rearrangement links TRBV4-1 to TRBJ2-7; 9 bases agree with TRBD2. CDR3 length: 15 residues. Germline V gives CDR1 MGHRA, CDR2 YSYEKL. The V segment lost 3 bases and the J segment 3 bases; nucleotides outside the gene matches: 6. CDR3 bases: TGCGCCAGCAGCCACGCCGGGACTAGCAGCTACGAGCAGTACTTC. Translation gives CASSHAGTSSYEQYF.

The gene calls are TRBV23-1 and TRBJ2-3; D may be TRBD1 (6 bases). TRBV23-1 is assigned to the ORF class and has an uncertain function. Deletions cut 0 bases from V and 3 bases from J, with 10 bases between. The CDR3 runs 15 residues. In DNA, the CDR3 is TGCGCCAGCAGTCAATCCCAGCAGGGGACAGATACGCAGTATTTT. It specifies CASSQSQQGTDTQYF.

With respect to this clone: The DNA is omitted, as the CDR3 cannot be located on it reliably, and the CDR3 follows TCRdb's listing. The chain links TRBV13 to TRBJ2-7; the D call of TRBD2 is as the table states it, not checked on the DNA. The CDR3 is 12 residues long, counting both termini. CDR1 is PRHDT and CDR2 is FYEKMQ in the germline V gene (reference sequence). The CDR3 reads CASSWAGGAGYF.

The rearrangement uses TRBV5-5 and TRBJ1-1; tentatively, D is TRBD1 (5 bases). Trimming stripped 3 bases from V and 3 bases from J, with 6 bases between. The CDR3 is made up of 12 amino acids. Germline assignment: CDR1 SGHKS and CDR2 YYEKEE (reference sequence). In DNA, the CDR3 is TGTGCCAGCAGCTGGGGGGACACTGAAGCTTTCTTT. Its protein product is CASSWGDTEAFF.

The chain links TRBV5-5 to TRBJ2-7, with D perhaps TRBD1 (5 bases). V was cut by 5 bases and J by 4 bases, with 10 bases left in between. CDR3 length equals 12 residues. Germline V gene lookup returns CDR1 SGHKS and CDR2 YYEKEE (reference sequence). As DNA, the CDR3 is TGTGCCAGCAGGAATCCAGGGTACGAGCAGTACTTC. Its protein is CASRNPGYEQYF.